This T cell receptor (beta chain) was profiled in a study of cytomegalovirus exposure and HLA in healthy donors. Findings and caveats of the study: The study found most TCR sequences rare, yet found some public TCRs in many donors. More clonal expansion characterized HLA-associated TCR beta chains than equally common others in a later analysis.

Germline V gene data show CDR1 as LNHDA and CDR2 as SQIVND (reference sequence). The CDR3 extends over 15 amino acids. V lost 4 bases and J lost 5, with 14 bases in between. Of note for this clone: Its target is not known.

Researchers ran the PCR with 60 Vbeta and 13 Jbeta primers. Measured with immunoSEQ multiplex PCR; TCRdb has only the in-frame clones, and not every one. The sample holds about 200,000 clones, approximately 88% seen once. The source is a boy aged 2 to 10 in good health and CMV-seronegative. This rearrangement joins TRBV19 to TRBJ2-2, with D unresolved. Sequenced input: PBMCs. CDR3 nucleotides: TGTGCCAGTAGTAGGAGACGGCCCCCAACCGGGGAGCTGTTTTTT. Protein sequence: CASSRRRPPTGELFF.